The clone carrying this T cell receptor beta chain has a single count. The antigen is unknown. The source of the sample is a study of cytomegalovirus exposure and HLA in healthy donors. V lost 4 bases, J lost 0 bases, and 18 bases lay in between. Germline assignment: CDR1 MDHEN and CDR2 SYDVKM. The length of the CDR3 is 17 residues. Points from the study as a whole: CMV antigen specificity of a few CMV-associated chains was confirmed in vitro. Despite most TCR sequences being rare, some public TCRs occurred in many donors. The finding came from a later analysis; first-cohort TCR clusters tended to co-occur in the 95 to 150 validation repertoires. TCR beta chains numbering some 150 were designated cytomegalovirus-associated.

Clones were sequenced by immunoSEQ multiplex PCR, and TCRdb holds only the in-frame ones, with some missing. The sample contains approximately 210,000 clones, roughly 88% of which appear only once. The TCR comes from a woman in her late teens or twenties in good health and CMV-seronegative. The sample consisted of PBMCs. This sequence joins TRBV28 and TRBJ2-5; D is possibly TRBD1 (7 bases). The CDR3 DNA sequence: TGTGCCAGCAGTTGGGGGGATGCAGGGGGATACCAAGAGACCCAGTACTTC. Translating it yields CASSWGDAGGYQETQYF.